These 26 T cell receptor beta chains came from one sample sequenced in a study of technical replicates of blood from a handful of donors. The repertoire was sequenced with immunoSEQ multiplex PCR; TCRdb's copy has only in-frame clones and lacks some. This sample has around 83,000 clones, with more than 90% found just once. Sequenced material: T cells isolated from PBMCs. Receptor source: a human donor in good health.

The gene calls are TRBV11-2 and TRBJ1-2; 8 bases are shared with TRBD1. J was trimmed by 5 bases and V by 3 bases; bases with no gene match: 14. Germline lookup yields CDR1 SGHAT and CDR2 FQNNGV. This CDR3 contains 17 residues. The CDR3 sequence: CASSFYRGQGAGYGYTF. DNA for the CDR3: TGTGCCAGCAGCTTTTACCGCGGCCAGGGGGCGGGATATGGCTACACCTTC.

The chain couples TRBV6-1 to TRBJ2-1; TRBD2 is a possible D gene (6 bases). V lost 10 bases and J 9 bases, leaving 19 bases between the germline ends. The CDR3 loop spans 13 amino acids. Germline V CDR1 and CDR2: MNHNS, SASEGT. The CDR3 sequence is CATSRQFSGEQFF. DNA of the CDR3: TGTGCCACCAGCAGGCAGTTTAGCGGTGAGCAGTTCTTC.

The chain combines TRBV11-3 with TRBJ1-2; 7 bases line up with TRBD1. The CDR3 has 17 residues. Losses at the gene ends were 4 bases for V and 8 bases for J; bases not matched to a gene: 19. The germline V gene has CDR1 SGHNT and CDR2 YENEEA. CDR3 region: CASSSLSGTVTVRGYTF. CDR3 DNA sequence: TGTGCCAGCAGCTCACTTTCCGGGACAGTAACGGTGCGAGGCTACACCTTC. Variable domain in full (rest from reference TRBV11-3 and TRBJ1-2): EAGVVQSPRYKIIEKKQPVAFWCNPISGHNTLYWYLQNLGQGPELLIRYENEEAVDDSQLPKDRFSAERLKGVDSTLKIQPAELGDSAVYLCASSSLSGTVTVRGYTFGSGTRLTVV.

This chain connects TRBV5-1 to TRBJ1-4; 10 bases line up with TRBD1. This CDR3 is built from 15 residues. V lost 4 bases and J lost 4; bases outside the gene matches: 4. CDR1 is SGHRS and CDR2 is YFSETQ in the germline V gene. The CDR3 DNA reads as TGCGCCAGCAGCGAGGGACAGGGGATTAATGAAAAACTGTTTTTT. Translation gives CASSEGQGINEKLFF.

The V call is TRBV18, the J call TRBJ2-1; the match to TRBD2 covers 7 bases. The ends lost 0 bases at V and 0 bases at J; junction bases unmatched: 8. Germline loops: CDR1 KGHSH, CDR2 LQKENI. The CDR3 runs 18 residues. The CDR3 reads CASSPPLTSSFSYNEQFF. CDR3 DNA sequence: TGTGCCAGCTCACCACCCCTGACTAGCTCTTTCTCCTACAATGAGCAGTTCTTC.

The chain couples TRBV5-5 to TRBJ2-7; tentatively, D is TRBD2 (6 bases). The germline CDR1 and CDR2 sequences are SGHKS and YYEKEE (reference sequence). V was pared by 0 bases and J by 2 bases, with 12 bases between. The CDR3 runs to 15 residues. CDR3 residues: CASSLGAGPAYEQYF. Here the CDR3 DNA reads TGTGCCAGCAGCTTGGGGGCGGGACCCGCCTACGAGCAGTACTTC.

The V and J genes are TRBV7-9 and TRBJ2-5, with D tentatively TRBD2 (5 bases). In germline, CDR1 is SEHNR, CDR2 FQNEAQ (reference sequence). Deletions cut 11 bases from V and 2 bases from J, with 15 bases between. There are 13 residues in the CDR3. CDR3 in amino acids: CACSERLQETQYF. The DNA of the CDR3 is TGTGCCTGCTCGGAGCGGCTGCAAGAGACCCAGTACTTC.

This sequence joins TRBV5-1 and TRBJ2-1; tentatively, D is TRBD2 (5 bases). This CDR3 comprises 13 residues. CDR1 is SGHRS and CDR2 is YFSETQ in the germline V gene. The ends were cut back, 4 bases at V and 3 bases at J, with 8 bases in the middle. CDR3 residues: CASSLGLYNEQFF. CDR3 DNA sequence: TGCGCCAGCAGCCTAGGACTCTACAATGAGCAGTTCTTC. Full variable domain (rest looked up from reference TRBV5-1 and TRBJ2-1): KAGVTQTPRYLIKTRGQQVTLSCSPISGHRSVSWYQQTPGQGLQFLFEYFSETQRNKGNFPGRFSGRQFSNSRSEMNVSTLELGDSALYLCASSLGLYNEQFFGPGTRLTVL.

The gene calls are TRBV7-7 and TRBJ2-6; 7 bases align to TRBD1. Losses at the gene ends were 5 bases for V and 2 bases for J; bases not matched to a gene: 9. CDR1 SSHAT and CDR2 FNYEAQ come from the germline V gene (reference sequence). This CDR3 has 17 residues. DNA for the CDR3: TGTGCCAGCAGCCCGTTGACAGGGTCCGCTGGGGCCAACGTCCTGACTTTC. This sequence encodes CASSPLTGSAGANVLTF. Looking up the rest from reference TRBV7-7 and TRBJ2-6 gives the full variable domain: GAGVSQSPRYKVTKRGQDVTLRCDPISSHATLYWYQQALGQGPEFLTYFNYEAQPDKSGLPSDRFSAERPEGSISTLTIQRTEQRDSAMYRCASSPLTGSAGANVLTFGAGSRLTVL.

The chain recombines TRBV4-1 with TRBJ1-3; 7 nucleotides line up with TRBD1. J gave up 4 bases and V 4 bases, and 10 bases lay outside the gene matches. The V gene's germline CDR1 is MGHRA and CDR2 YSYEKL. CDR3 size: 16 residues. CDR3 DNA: TGCGCCAGCAGCCCAAAACCACAGGGGTCAGGAAACACCATATATTTT. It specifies CASSPKPQGSGNTIYF.

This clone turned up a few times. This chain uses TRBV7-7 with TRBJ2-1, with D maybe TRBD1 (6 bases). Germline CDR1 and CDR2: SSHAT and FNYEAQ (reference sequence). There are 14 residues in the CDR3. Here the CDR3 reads CAVRGRGLRNEQFF. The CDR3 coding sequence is TGTGCAGTAAGGGGCAGGGGCTTGAGAAATGAGCAGTTCTTC.

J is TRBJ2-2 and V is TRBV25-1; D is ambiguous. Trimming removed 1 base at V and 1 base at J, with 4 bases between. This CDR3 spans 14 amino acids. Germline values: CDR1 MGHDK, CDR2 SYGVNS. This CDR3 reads CASSESGNTGELFF. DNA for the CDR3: TGTGCCAGCAGTGAATCCGGGAACACCGGGGAGCTGTTTTTT.

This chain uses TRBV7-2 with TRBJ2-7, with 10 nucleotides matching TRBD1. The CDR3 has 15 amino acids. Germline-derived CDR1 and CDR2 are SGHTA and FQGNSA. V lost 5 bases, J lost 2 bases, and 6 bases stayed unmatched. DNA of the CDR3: TGTGCCAGCAGCGGGTATGGGACAGGGGCCTACGAGCAGTACTTC. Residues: CASSGYGTGAYEQYF.

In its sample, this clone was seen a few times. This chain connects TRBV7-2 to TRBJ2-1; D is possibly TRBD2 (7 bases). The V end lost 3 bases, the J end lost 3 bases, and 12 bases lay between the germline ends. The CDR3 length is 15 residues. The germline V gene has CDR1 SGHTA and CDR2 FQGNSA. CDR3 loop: CASSFGLGGYNEQFF. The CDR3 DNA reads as TGTGCCAGCAGCTTCGGACTAGGGGGCTACAATGAGCAGTTCTTC.

The CDR3 nucleotides are TGTGCCATCCCTGGGGGGCTAGCGGGAACCTACGAGCAGTACTTC. The encoded protein is CAIPGGLAGTYEQYF. This rearrangement joins TRBV27 to TRBJ2-7, with TRBD2 matching 9 bases. J was trimmed by 2 bases and V by 10 bases; bases with no gene match: 12. CDR3 length equals 15 residues. Looked up from germline, CDR1 is MNHEY and CDR2 is SMNVEV (reference sequence).

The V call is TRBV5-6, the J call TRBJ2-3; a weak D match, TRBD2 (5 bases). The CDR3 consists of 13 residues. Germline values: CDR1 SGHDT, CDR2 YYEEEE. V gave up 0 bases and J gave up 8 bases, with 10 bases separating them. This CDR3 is CASSLGFRGTQYF. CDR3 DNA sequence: TGTGCCAGCAGCTTGGGTTTTCGGGGTACGCAGTATTTT. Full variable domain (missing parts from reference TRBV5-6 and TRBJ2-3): DAGVTQSPTHLIKTRGQQVTLRCSPKSGHDTVSWYQQALGQGPQFIFQYYEEEERQRGNFPDRFSGHQFPNYSSELNVNALLLGDSALYLCASSLGFRGTQYFGPGTRLTVL.

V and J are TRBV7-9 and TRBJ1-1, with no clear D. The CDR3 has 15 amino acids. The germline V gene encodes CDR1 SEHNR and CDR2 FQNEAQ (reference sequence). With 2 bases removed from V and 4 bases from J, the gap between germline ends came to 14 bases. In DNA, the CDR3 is TGTGCCAGCAGCTTATCGGGAGGAAGCGGCACTGAAGCTTTCTTT. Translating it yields CASSLSGGSGTEAFF.

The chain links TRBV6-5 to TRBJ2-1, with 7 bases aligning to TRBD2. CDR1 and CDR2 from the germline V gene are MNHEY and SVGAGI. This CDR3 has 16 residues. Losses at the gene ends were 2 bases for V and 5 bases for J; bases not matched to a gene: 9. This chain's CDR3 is CASSYGDPGGNNEQFF. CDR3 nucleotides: TGTGCCAGCAGTTACGGGGACCCCGGGGGGAACAATGAGCAGTTCTTC.

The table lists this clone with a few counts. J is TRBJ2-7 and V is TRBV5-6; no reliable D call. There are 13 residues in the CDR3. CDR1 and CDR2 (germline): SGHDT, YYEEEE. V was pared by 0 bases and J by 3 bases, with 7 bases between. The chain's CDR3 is CASSLERIYEQYF. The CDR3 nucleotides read TGTGCCAGCAGCTTGGAGCGTATCTACGAGCAGTACTTC.

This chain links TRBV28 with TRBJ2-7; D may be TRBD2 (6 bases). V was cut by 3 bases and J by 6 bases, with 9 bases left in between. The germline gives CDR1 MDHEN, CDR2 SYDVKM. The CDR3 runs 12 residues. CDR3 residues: CASSFVTSEQYF. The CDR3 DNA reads TGTGCCAGCAGTTTCGTGACTAGCGAGCAGTACTTC.

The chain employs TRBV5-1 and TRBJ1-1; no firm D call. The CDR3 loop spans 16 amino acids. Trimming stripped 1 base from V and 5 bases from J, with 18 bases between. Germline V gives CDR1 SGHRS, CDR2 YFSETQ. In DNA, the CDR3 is TGCGCCAGCAGCTTGTATCCGGAGCTTATGCATACTGAAGCTTTCTTT. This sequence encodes CASSLYPELMHTEAFF.

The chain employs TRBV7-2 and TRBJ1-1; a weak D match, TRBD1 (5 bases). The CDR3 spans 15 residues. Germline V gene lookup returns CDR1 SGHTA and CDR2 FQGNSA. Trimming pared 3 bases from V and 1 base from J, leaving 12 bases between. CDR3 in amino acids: CASSFQGYTNTEAFF. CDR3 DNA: TGTGCCAGCAGCTTTCAGGGTTACACGAACACTGAAGCTTTCTTT.

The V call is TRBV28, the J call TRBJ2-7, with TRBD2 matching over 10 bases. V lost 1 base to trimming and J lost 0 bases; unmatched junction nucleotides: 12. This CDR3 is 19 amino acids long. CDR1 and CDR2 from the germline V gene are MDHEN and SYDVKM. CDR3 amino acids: CASSLSDRWTSGTSYEQYF. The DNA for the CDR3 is TGTGCCAGCAGTTTATCGGACCGGTGGACTAGCGGTACCTCCTACGAGCAGTACTTC.

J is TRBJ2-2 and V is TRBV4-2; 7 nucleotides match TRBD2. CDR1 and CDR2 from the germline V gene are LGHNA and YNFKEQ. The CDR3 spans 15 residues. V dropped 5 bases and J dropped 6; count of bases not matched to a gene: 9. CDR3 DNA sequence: TGTGCCAGCAGCTACGAGACCGGGGGGTCCGGGGAGCTGTTTTTT. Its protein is CASSYETGGSGELFF.

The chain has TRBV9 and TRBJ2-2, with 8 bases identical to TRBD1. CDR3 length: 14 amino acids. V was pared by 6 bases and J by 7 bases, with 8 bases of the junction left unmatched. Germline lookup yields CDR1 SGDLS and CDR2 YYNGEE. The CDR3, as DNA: TGTGCCAGCACCCGACAGGGGACCGTCGGGGAGCTGTTTTTT. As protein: CASTRQGTVGELFF.

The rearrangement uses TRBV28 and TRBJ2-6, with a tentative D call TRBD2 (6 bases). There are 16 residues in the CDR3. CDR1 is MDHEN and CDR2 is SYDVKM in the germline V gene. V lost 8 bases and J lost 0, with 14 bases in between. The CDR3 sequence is CASVGGTSSGANVLTF. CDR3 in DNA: TGTGCCAGCGTGGGGGGAACGAGCTCTGGGGCCAACGTCCTGACTTTC. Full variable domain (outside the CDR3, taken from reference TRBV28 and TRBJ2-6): DVKVTQSSRYLVKRTGEKVFLECVQDMDHENMFWYRQDPGLGLRLIYFSYDVKMKEKGDIPEGYSVSREKKERFSLILESASTNQTSMYLCASVGGTSSGANVLTFGAGSRLTVL.